These 32 T cell receptor beta chains were all obtained from the same sample, sequenced in a study of tumor and adjacent non-tumor tissue in lung cancer. This sample's RNA came from whole unsorted tissue. The library came from three nested PCR rounds adapted from ARM-PCR protocols. Each CDR3 protein is one row after TCRdb ran MiXCR on the multiplex PCR reads. This table holds 55,000 to 70,000 distinct CDR3 sequences, roughly 56% found once. The sequencing input was lung tumor tissue. The receptors derive from a man aged 45 to 65 with non-small cell lung cancer.

The genes are TRBV11-2 and TRBJ2-3; 10 bases are a match to TRBD2. CDR3 size: 18 residues. Germline CDR1 SGHAT, CDR2 FQNNGV. V trimming: 3 bases; J trimming: 1 base; junction bases outside the gene matches: 10. The CDR3 loop is CASSLVSSGGMGTDTQYF. The CDR3 nucleotides read TGTGCCAGCAGCTTGGTCAGTAGCGGGGGGATGGGCACAGATACGCAGTATTTT.

Comment on this clonotype: Compared with germline, one end of the junction differs, possibly owing to a read error. The J gene is TRBJ1-5, the V gene TRBV6-5; D gene ambiguous. CDR1 is MNHEY and CDR2 is SVGAGI in the germline V gene. This CDR3 spans 14 amino acids. CDR3 nucleotide sequence: TGTGCAAGCAGTTACGCTGCATGCAATCAGCCCCAGCATTTT. It specifies CASSYAACNQPQHF.

In its sample, this clonotype was seen a few times. It may be a read error: a sequence one base away is much more abundant. The chain couples TRBV6-6 to TRBJ2-7, with 7 bases aligning to TRBD2. Looked up from germline, CDR1 is MNHNY and CDR2 is SVGAGI (reference sequence). The CDR3 has 16 residues. The DNA of the CDR3 is TGTGCCAGCAGTTACTCGGGGAGCGGGGTCTCCTACAAGCAGTACTTC. Amino acid sequence: CASSYSGSGVSYKQYF.

A word on this clonotype: One junction end disagrees with the germline gene, perhaps due to a read error. The gene calls are TRBV12-3 or TRBV12-4 and TRBJ2-6; D tentatively reads TRBD1 or TRBD2 (5 bases each). The CDR3 has 13 residues. CDR3 DNA sequence: TGTGCCAGCAGCCTCTCTGGGACCAACGTCCTGAGTTTC. Translating gives CASSLSGTNVLSF.

This clonotype was seen ten or more times. This sequence joins TRBV12-3 or TRBV12-4 and TRBJ1-2, with D tentatively TRBD1 (5 bases). With 4 bases removed from V and 3 bases from J, the gap between germline ends came to 6 bases. The CDR3 spans 12 residues. CDR3 DNA: TGTGCCAGCAGTTGGGGGGACTATGGCTACACCTTC. It is translated as CASSWGDYGYTF.

As concerns this clonotype: At one boundary the junction diverges from the germline segment, which might be a read error. The gene calls are TRBV28 and TRBJ2-4; the D gene is possibly TRBD2 (6 bases). Germline assignment: CDR1 MDHEN and CDR2 SYDVKM. This CDR3 region has 15 residues. CDR3 bases: TGTGCCAGCAGTTCCGTGGGGGGTGGCAAAAACATTCAGTGCTTC. Translating gives CASSSVGGGKNIQCF.

The V call is TRBV6-5, the J call TRBJ2-1; D not resolved. The CDR3 is made up of 12 amino acids. Trimming cost V 11 bases and J 13 bases, with 21 bases left between them. CDR1 is MNHEY, CDR2 SVGAGI, per germline. The CDR3 here is CAYSQSENGQFF. CDR3 nucleotides: TGTGCCTACAGCCAATCGGAGAATGGACAGTTCTTC.

Concerning this clonotype: With a much larger clone just one base away, this may be a read error. This chain joins TRBV6-5 and TRBJ2-3; 10 bases are shared with TRBD1. The CDR3 spans 15 residues. In germline, CDR1 is MNHEY, CDR2 SVGAGI. Trimming cost V 6 bases and J 4 bases; bases outside gene matches: 7. In DNA form, the CDR3 reads TGTGCCAGCAGCCCCGGACAGGGGGTAGCAGATACGCAGTATTTT. This sequence encodes CASSPGQGVADTQYF.

In the case of this clonotype: It may be a read error: a sequence one base away is much more abundant. The chain employs TRBV6-5 and TRBJ1-2; 9 nucleotides agree with TRBD1. Germline V lookup: CDR1 MNHEY, CDR2 SVGAGI. The CDR3 has 14 residues. CDR3 nucleotide sequence: TGTGTCAGCAGTGGGCAGGGACAGGGCGCTGGCTACACCTTC. It yields the protein CVSSGQGQGAGYTF.

In regard to this clonotype: Likely a read error: the CDR3 ends without its conserved phenylalanine or tryptophan. DNA for the CDR3: TGTGCCAGCACCCGGGACACCACAGATACGCAGTATCTT. This translates into CASTRDTTDTQYL. The J gene is TRBJ2-3, the V gene TRBV5-1, with a tentative D call TRBD1 (6 bases). The germline V gene encodes CDR1 SGHRS and CDR2 YFSETQ. The CDR3 has 13 residues.

This clonotype was counted only a few times. V usage is TRBV5-1 and J usage is TRBJ2-1; TRBD2 agrees at 9 bases. The CDR3 covers 15 residues. Germline V gene data show CDR1 as SGHRS and CDR2 as YFSETQ. Trimming cost V 4 bases and J 0 bases; bases outside gene matches: 2. CDR3 nucleotides: TGCGCCAGCAGCCCGACTAGCGGCTCCTACAATGAGCAGTTCTTC. This gives the protein CASSPTSGSYNEQFF.

With respect to this clonotype: The final CDR3 position lacks the conserved phenylalanine or tryptophan, pointing to a likely read error. DNA for the CDR3: TGTGCCACCAGCAGAATGGGGAACATAAGGGAGACCCAGTACTCC. It yields the protein CATSRMGNIRETQYS. The V gene is TRBV15, the J gene TRBJ2-5; the D is unclear. The CDR3 sequence is 15 residues long. Germline assignment: CDR1 LNHNV and CDR2 YYDKDF (reference sequence). Trimming removed 2 bases from V and 5 bases from J, with 15 bases in between.

Points on this clonotype: A much larger clone lies one base from this, so it may be a read error. The chain links TRBV6-2 or TRBV6-3 to TRBJ2-7; TRBD1 might be the D (6 bases). Per germline, CDR1 MNHEY and CDR2 SVGEGT. The CDR3 is 14 residues long. The CDR3 spells CASGSQQGSYEKYF. The DNA of the CDR3 is TGTGCCAGCGGAAGCCAACAGGGCTCCTACGAGAAGTACTTC.

The chain joins TRBV11-2 to TRBJ2-1; TRBD1 might be the D (6 bases). V was cut by 9 bases and J by 8 bases, with 20 bases left in between. Germline CDR1 SGHAT, CDR2 FQNNGV. This CDR3 region has 14 residues. The CDR3 loop reads CARSRERGIYEQFF. The CDR3 coding sequence is TGTGCCAGGAGCAGAGAAAGGGGGATCTATGAGCAGTTCTTC.

This clonotype has more than one count but fewer than ten. One base away lies a much larger clone, so this may be a sequencing read error. The chain is built from TRBV20-1 and TRBJ1-5; D may be TRBD1 (6 bases). The germline V gene encodes CDR1 DFQATT and CDR2 SNEGSKA (reference sequence). The length of the CDR3 is 14 residues. This CDR3 reads CSTRMGAGNQPQHF. CDR3 sequence (DNA): TGCAGTACTAGAATGGGGGCTGGGAATCAGCCCCAGCATTTT.

The chain employs TRBV28 and TRBJ2-4, with D maybe TRBD2 (5 bases). In germline, CDR1 is MDHEN, CDR2 SYDVKM. The CDR3 runs 15 residues. V shed 5 bases and J shed 1 base, with 12 bases lying between them. CDR3 nucleotide sequence: TGTGCCAGCAGTACCTTACCGGGGGCCAAAAACATTCAGTACTTC. It translates to CASSTLPGAKNIQYF.

On this clonotype itself: This sequence may be a read error, since a much larger clone differs from it by one base. The missing conserved phenylalanine or tryptophan at the end of this CDR3 makes a read error likely. This sequence joins TRBV5-1 and TRBJ2-3; perhaps TRBD2 as D (5 bases). Germline assignment: CDR1 SGHRS and CDR2 YFSETQ. V lost 7 bases, J lost 2 bases, and 14 bases lay in between. The CDR3 is 14 amino acids. The CDR3 DNA reads TGCGCCAGCGGCGGAGGACCAACCACAGATACGCAGTATTCT. This translates into CASGGGPTTDTQYS.

Comments on this clonotype: With a much larger clone just one base away, this may be a read error. For the CDR3, the DNA is TGCAGCGTCCTGAGACAGGGGGGGCGAGAGACCCAGTACTTC. Its translation: CSVLRQGGRETQYF. V gene TRBV29-1 combines with J gene TRBJ2-5; 9 bases agree with TRBD1. Germline loops: CDR1 SQVTM, CDR2 ANQGSEA. CDR3 size: 14 residues. After removal of 6 bases from V and 4 bases from J, the junction contained 9 bases not matched to a gene.

About this clonotype itself: A much larger clone lies one base from this, so it may be a read error. The chain employs TRBV10-2 and TRBJ2-7; D is uncertain. This CDR3 comprises 12 residues. Germline V gene sequence: CDR1 WSHSY, CDR2 SAAADI. CDR3 nucleotides: TGCACCAGCACCCAAGTGGGGTACGAGCAGTACTTC. Translated, it gives CTSTQVGYEQYF.

This clonotype has a count of ten or more. The gene calls are TRBV4-2 and TRBJ2-7, with TRBD2 identical over 11 bases. Trimming took 0 bases from V and 2 from J; bases not matched to a gene: 0. CDR3 size: 15 residues. CDR1 is LGHNA and CDR2 is YNFKEQ in the germline V gene. This CDR3 reads CASSQDSGGAYEQYF. CDR3 coding DNA: TGTGCCAGCAGCCAAGATAGCGGGGGGGCCTACGAGCAGTACTTC.

Of note for this clonotype: A single base separates this from a much larger clone, so it may be a read error. V and J are TRBV12-3 or TRBV12-4 and TRBJ2-7; TRBD2 matches at 9 bases. This CDR3 region has 15 residues. CDR3 residues: CAGRHDLAGSYEQYF. The DNA of the CDR3 is TGTGCCGGCAGACACGATCTAGCGGGGTCCTACGAGCAGTACTTC.

This clonotype was counted a few times. The genes are TRBV7-9 and TRBJ1-2; D is undetermined. CDR1 and CDR2 (germline): SEHNR, FQNEAQ (reference sequence). Trimming took off 4 bases at V and 8 bases at J, with 17 bases between the two ends. The CDR3 extends over 14 amino acids. Written as DNA, the CDR3 is TGTGCCAGCAGCTATTCCGTGGGGTCTATAGGCTACACCTTC. This encodes CASSYSVGSIGYTF.

The rearrangement uses TRBV7-3 and TRBJ2-1, with D perhaps matching TRBD1 (5 bases). There are 13 residues in the CDR3. The V gene lost 4 bases and the J gene lost 4 bases, with 8 bases spanning the gap. Germline V gene lookup returns CDR1 SGHTA and CDR2 FQGTGA. CDR3: CASSSDTYNEQFF. In DNA, the CDR3 is TGTGCCAGCAGCTCGGACACATACAATGAGCAGTTCTTC.

This chain uses TRBV30 with TRBJ1-2, with D perhaps matching TRBD1 (5 bases). Per the germline V gene, CDR1 is GTSNPN and CDR2 is SVGIG (reference sequence). Deletions cut 6 bases from V and 6 bases from J, with 20 bases between. This CDR3 comprises 14 residues. The CDR3 DNA follows: TGTGCCTGTTTTCCTCCGGGAGTGGGACATGGCTACACCTTC. It is translated as CACFPPGVGHGYTF. Complete variable domain (other parts from reference TRBV30 and TRBJ1-2): SQTIHQWPATLVQPVGSPLSLECTVEGTSNPNLYWYRQAAGRGLQLLFYSVGIGQISSEVPQNLSASRPQDRQFILSSKKLLLSDSGFYLCACFPPGVGHGYTFGSGTRLTVV.

A word on this clonotype: A read error may account for a junction end that differs from germline. The chain is built from TRBV28 and TRBJ2-7; 7 bases are a match to TRBD1. Per the germline V gene, CDR1 is MDHEN and CDR2 is SYDVKM. CDR3 length: 13 residues. The CDR3 loop reads CASLPGQSYGQYF. The CDR3 DNA reads as TGTGCCAGTTTACCGGGACAGTCCTACGGGCAGTACTTC.

Comment on this clonotype: It is likely a read error, because the conserved phenylalanine at the end of the CDR3 is missing. This sequence joins TRBV28 and TRBJ2-5, with D possibly called TRBD1 or TRBD2 (5 bases each). Per germline, CDR1 MDHEN and CDR2 SYDVKM. This CDR3 has 14 residues. Deletions cut 6 bases from V and 5 bases from J, with 16 bases between. The CDR3 DNA reads TGTGCCAGCAGGGGGACCCTCATGGGGGAGACCCAGTACCTC. As protein: CASRGTLMGETQYL.

This clonotype showed up just a few times. This may be a read error: a much more frequent sequence differs by one nucleotide. The chain uses TRBV6-5 and TRBJ2-7; 7 positions agree with TRBD2. The germline V gene has CDR1 MNHEY and CDR2 SVGAGI. There are 15 residues in the CDR3. The CDR3 nucleotides read TGTGCCGGCAGTGCAGCTGGGGGGACTAACTACGAGCAGTACTTC. Translation gives CAGSAAGGTNYEQYF.

This clonotype was detected once. Here the CDR3 omits its conserved ending phenylalanine or tryptophan, so a read error is the likely source. Here the CDR3 reads CASSRTSGGATSSYNEQFL. CDR3 coding DNA: TGTGCCAGCAGCCGGACTAGCGGGGGGGCGACTAGCTCCTACAATGAGCAGTTCTTA. The chain combines TRBV11-2 with TRBJ2-1, with TRBD2 identical over 15 bases. Looked up from germline, CDR1 is SGHAT and CDR2 is FQNNGV. The CDR3 is 19 amino acids. Trimming at V came to 5 bases and at J to 0 bases, leaving 8 bases not matched to a gene.

Points on this clonotype: This could be a read error, since a much larger clone is one nucleotide away. The chain employs TRBV6-5 and TRBJ2-6, with TRBD2 as a possible D gene (7 bases). Per the germline V gene, CDR1 is MNHEY and CDR2 is SVGAGI. Trimming cost V 6 bases and J 0 bases, with 18 bases left between them. The CDR3 runs to 18 residues. As DNA, the CDR3 is TGTGCCAGCAGCCCGGACAGCGGGATCCGCTCTGGGGCCAACGTCCTGACTTTC. Translation: CASSPDSGIRSGANVLTF.

The sample holds a few counts of this clonotype. CDR3 sequence: CATSATGGIQATGELFF. The CDR3 DNA reads TGTGCCACCAGTGCTACTGGGGGGATTCAGGCCACCGGGGAGCTGTTTTTT. The rearrangement links TRBV24-1 to TRBJ2-2, with D perhaps matching TRBD2 (6 bases). V lost 5 bases, J lost 4 bases, and 19 bases lay in between. CDR1 KGHDR and CDR2 SFDVKD come from the germline V gene. The CDR3 loop spans 17 amino acids.

This clonotype has more than one count but fewer than ten. The chain links TRBV7-8 to TRBJ2-5; possibly TRBD1 for D (7 bases). Trimming took off 5 bases at V and 1 base at J, with 14 bases between the two ends. This CDR3 is built from 15 residues. Germline V gene data show CDR1 as SGHVS and CDR2 as FQNEAQ. CDR3 sequence reads: CASSAGQLTQETQYF. The CDR3 DNA is TGTGCCAGCAGCGCGGGACAGCTTACCCAAGAGACCCAGTACTTC.

This clonotype has only a few counts. V and J are TRBV27 and TRBJ1-5; TRBD1 matches 11 bases. Germline CDR1 MNHEY, CDR2 SMNVEV (reference sequence). CDR3 size: 16 residues. J was trimmed by 7 bases and V by 5 bases; bases with no gene match: 10. Here the CDR3 DNA reads TGTGCCAGCAGTCCACCACCGGGGACAGGGGGACAGCCCCAGCATTTT. It codes for CASSPPPGTGGQPQHF.